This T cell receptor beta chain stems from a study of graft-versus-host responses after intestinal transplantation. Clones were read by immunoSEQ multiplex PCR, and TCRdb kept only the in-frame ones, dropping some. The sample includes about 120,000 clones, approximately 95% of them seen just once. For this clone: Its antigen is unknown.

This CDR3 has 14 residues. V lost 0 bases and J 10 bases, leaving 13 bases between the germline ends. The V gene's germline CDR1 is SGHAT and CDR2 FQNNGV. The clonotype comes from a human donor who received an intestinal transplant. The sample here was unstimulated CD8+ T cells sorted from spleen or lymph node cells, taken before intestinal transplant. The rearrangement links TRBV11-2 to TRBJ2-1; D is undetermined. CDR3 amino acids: CASSLDGPSEEQFF. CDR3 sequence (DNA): TGTGCCAGCAGCTTAGACGGTCCCTCCGAGGAGCAGTTCTTC.